This T cell receptor beta chain was identified during a study of blood T cells in healthy people across ages. Points on this clonotype: Its target is not known.

Study results and caveats: Not knowing donor CMV status may have confounded expanded clonotype changes.

Next came a second PCR, run for 7 to 11 cycles, which used a sample-barcoded 5' primer along with a J-beta primer mix. Via MiXCR, TCRdb re-called the 5' RACE reads, giving one row per CDR3 protein. The sample gives about 900,000 distinct CDR3 sequences, 60% to 80% of which show up once; 25% to 30% is in the top ten. The individuals who served as donors were healthy Caucasians living in Russia, aged roughly 6 to 100. Each donor supplied 8 to 10 milliliters of peripheral blood. The sequenced sample consisted of blood. This TCR derives from a man under 40 in good health.

CDR3 protein: CSARALKTGGFQPQHF. CDR3 nucleotide sequence: TGCAGTGCTAGGGCCCTGAAAACAGGGGGCTTTCAGCCCCAGCATTTT. This sequence joins TRBV20-1 and TRBJ1-5, with 9 bases identical to TRBD1. CDR3 length: 16 residues. Trimming cost V 3 bases and J 6 bases; bases outside gene matches: 12. CDR1 and CDR2 from the germline V gene are DFQATT and SNEGSKA (reference sequence).